This T cell receptor (beta chain) derives from a study of control samples from healthy donors and cancer patients. Trimming shortened V by 4 bases and J by 5 bases, and 20 bases separated the two germline ends. The CDR3 totals 16 residues. The germline gives CDR1 MNHEY, CDR2 SVGAGI. TCRdb's copy holds only in-frame clones and misses some; the assay was immunoSEQ multiplex PCR. The sample gives around 140,000 clones, around 90% of which show up once; 5.5% is in the top ten. The chain employs TRBV6-5 and TRBJ1-1; D is unclear. The source of this sequence is a young man in good health. The sample was blood. The CDR3 region has the DNA TGTGCCAGCAGTTTATCCGGCTCCACGTCCAGGACTGAAGCTTTCTTT. Protein sequence: CASSLSGSTSRTEAFF.